This entry describes one TCR beta chain. Its specificity is unknown. V lost 3 bases and J lost 0, with 9 bases in between. The CDR3 loop spans 14 amino acids. Germline V gives CDR1 KGHSH, CDR2 LQKENI. The second PCR ran 7 to 11 cycles with a sample-barcoded 5' primer and J-beta primers. Every individual sample yielded 2.5 million or more paired-end reads (each containing CDR3). TCRdb re-analysed the 5' RACE reads in MiXCR, keeping a single row per CDR3 protein. Of around 400,000 distinct CDR3 sequences listed, 50% to 60% are singletons. The entry originates in a study of blood T cells in healthy people across ages. Study-level results: Naive T cell percentage and TCR beta diversity correlated strongly. Observed TCR beta diversity per million T cells went down as age went up. This fall followed a roughly linear course with age.

Healthy Caucasians from Russia aged about 6 to 90 served as donors. This TCR was sampled from a man in his sixties in good health. The chain has TRBV18 and TRBJ2-7; D ambiguous. Material: blood. CDR3 protein: CASSPPDTSYEQYF. The CDR3 nucleotides are TGTGCCAGCTCACCTCCTGACACCTCCTACGAGCAGTACTTC.